The clone carrying this TCR beta chain was seen only once. The data stem from a study of cytomegalovirus exposure and HLA in healthy donors. Germline V gives CDR1 SNHLY, CDR2 FYNNEI. The CDR3 covers 13 residues. V shed 9 bases and J 2 bases; nucleotides not matched to a gene: 7. The PCR ran on 60 Vbeta and 13 Jbeta primers. The data were produced by immunoSEQ multiplex PCR, yet TCRdb's version contains in-frame clones alone and is incomplete. The data contain 110,000 to 150,000 clones, around 76% of them seen just once; the ten biggest clones take up less than 3.5%. The receptor's source is a male donor in good health and CMV-seronegative. Specimen: PBMCs. This rearrangement joins TRBV2 to TRBJ2-7, with 7 bases lining up with TRBD1. CDR3 in amino acids: CARDRAKPYEQYF. CDR3 nucleotides: TGTGCCAGAGACAGGGCGAAGCCCTACGAGCAGTACTTC.